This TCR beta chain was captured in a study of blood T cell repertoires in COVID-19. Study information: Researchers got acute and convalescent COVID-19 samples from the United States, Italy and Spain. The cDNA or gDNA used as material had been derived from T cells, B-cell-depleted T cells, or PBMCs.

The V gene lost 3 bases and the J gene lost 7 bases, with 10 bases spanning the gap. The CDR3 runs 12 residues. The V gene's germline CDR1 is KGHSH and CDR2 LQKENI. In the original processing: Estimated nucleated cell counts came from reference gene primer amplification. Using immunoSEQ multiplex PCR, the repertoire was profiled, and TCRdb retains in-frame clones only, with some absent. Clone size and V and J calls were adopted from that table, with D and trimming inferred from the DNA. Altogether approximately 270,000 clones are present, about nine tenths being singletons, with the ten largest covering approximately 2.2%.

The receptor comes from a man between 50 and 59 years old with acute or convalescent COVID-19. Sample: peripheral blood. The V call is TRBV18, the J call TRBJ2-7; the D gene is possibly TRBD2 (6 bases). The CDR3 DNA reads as TGTGCCAGCTCACCTACTAGCCGGGAGCAGTACTTC. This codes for CASSPTSREQYF.